These 15 T cell receptor beta chains share one sample of origin, sequenced in a study of identical twins. From the 5' RACE reads, TCRdb called clonotypes with MiXCR, one entry per CDR3 protein. The sample has nearly 900,000 distinct CDR3 sequences, more than 9% seen once; the top ten hold 1.5% to 2%. This sample also appeared in a second study, on yellow fever vaccine responses in identical twins.

The sample comprised PBMCs. The origin of the receptors is a woman between 18 and 29 years old in good health.

This clonotype was seen a few times. The chain joins TRBV4-1 to TRBJ2-7; D is perhaps TRBD2 (6 bases). The CDR3 covers 16 residues. Germline values: CDR1 MGHRA, CDR2 YSYEKL. Trimming left V 1 base short and J 2 bases short, with 15 bases between. The CDR3 DNA follows: TGCGCCAGCAGCCAAGCCGATGGGACTGGGACCTACGAGCAGTACTTC. It encodes CASSQADGTGTYEQYF.

The CDR3 coding sequence is TGTGCCAGCAGCCAAGACCACCGGGCCCAGCCCCAGCATTTT. Its translation: CASSQDHRAQPQHF. This chain links TRBV3-1 with TRBJ1-5, with D unclear. This CDR3 is 14 amino acids long. Germline V gene sequence: CDR1 LGHDT, CDR2 YNNKEL (reference sequence). The V gene lost 0 bases and the J gene lost 7 bases, with 10 bases spanning the gap.

This clonotype was counted between two and nine times. This sequence joins TRBV5-5 and TRBJ2-7; TRBD1 or TRBD2 may be the D gene (6 bases each). Germline assignment: CDR1 SGHKS and CDR2 YYEKEE (reference sequence). V gave up 2 bases and J gave up 3 bases, with 21 bases separating them. The CDR3 runs to 17 residues. CDR3 sequence (DNA): TGTGCCAGCAGCTTACAGGGCGAGAGACTAGGCAGCTACGAGCAGTACTTC. Translation gives CASSLQGERLGSYEQYF.

This chain joins TRBV28 and TRBJ2-3; TRBD1 or TRBD2 may be the D gene (6 bases each). The CDR3 consists of 16 residues. V lost 5 bases and J 3 bases, leaving 18 bases between the germline ends. The germline V gene encodes CDR1 MDHEN and CDR2 SYDVKM. For the CDR3, the DNA is TGTGCCAGCAGTACCGCAGGGGCGGGAAGGACAGATACGCAGTATTTT. It is translated as CASSTAGAGRTDTQYF.

The chain uses TRBV20-1 and TRBJ2-5; 7 bases map to TRBD1. Unmatched junction bases numbered 9, after V lost 2 bases and J lost 6 bases. This CDR3 is built from 14 residues. CDR1 DFQATT and CDR2 SNEGSKA come from the germline V gene (reference sequence). As DNA, the CDR3 is TGCAGTGCTAGACATCACGACAGGGCCCAGACCCAGTACTTC. Translating it yields CSARHHDRAQTQYF.

The chain couples TRBV25-1 to TRBJ2-3; 9 bases fit TRBD1. The V gene end was trimmed by 4 bases and the J gene end by 6 bases; junction bases not matched to a gene: 11. Looked up from germline, CDR1 is MGHDK and CDR2 is SYGVNS. The CDR3 totals 16 residues. The chain's CDR3 is CASSVPGQGDSDTQYF. CDR3 in DNA: TGTGCCAGCAGTGTACCGGGACAGGGAGATTCGGATACGCAGTATTTT.

The chain joins TRBV5-1 to TRBJ1-1; possibly TRBD1 for D (6 bases). In germline, CDR1 is SGHRS, CDR2 YFSETQ. This CDR3 has 17 amino acids. V was pared by 4 bases and J by 0 bases, with 19 bases between. CDR3 protein: CASSTSPGTNMNTEAFF. Here the CDR3 DNA reads TGCGCCAGCAGCACGTCCCCCGGGACAAATATGAACACTGAAGCTTTCTTT.

The genes are TRBV28 and TRBJ2-7, with D possibly TRBD1 on 6 matching bases. Germline CDR1 and CDR2: MDHEN and SYDVKM. The CDR3 consists of 13 residues. V dropped 6 bases and J dropped 6 bases, with 15 bases sitting between them. The CDR3 region is CASSMGQSGEQYV. CDR3 bases: TGTGCCAGCAGCATGGGACAATCAGGCGAGCAGTACGTC.

The rearrangement links TRBV20-1 to TRBJ1-2, with D possibly TRBD1 on 5 matching bases. There are 14 residues in the CDR3. With 3 bases removed from V and 4 bases from J, the gap between germline ends came to 15 bases. The germline gives CDR1 DFQATT, CDR2 SNEGSKA (reference sequence). DNA for the CDR3: TGCAGTGCTAGTCTCACCGGGACGGGCTATGGCTACACCTTC. Its protein is CSASLTGTGYGYTF.

The chain couples TRBV9 to TRBJ2-5; D might be TRBD1 or TRBD2, each matching 5 bases. This CDR3 spans 14 amino acids. Trimming cost V 0 bases and J 2 bases, with 8 bases left between them. CDR1 is SGDLS, CDR2 YYNGEE, per germline. CDR3 in amino acids: CASSVGWGQETQYF. The CDR3, as DNA: TGTGCCAGCAGCGTAGGGTGGGGGCAAGAGACCCAGTACTTC.

The rearrangement uses TRBV5-6 and TRBJ1-1; 7 nucleotides align to TRBD1. The CDR3 has 14 residues. V was clipped by 4 bases and J by 4 bases; unmatched bases: 7. Per the germline V gene, CDR1 is SGHDT and CDR2 is YYEEEE. The CDR3 region is CASSRSGGTTEAFF. The CDR3 DNA reads TGTGCCAGCAGCCGTTCAGGGGGGACCACTGAAGCTTTCTTT.

V is TRBV3-1 and J is TRBJ1-1; TRBD1 matches 7 bases. CDR1 is LGHDT and CDR2 is YNNKEL in the germline V gene (reference sequence). V shed 2 bases and J 1 base; nucleotides not matched to a gene: 4. The CDR3 has 15 residues. The chain's CDR3 is CASSQLGGTNTEAFF. CDR3 DNA: TGTGCCAGCAGCCAATTAGGGGGCACGAACACTGAAGCTTTCTTT.

At least ten counts were recorded for this clonotype. The rearrangement uses TRBV5-1 and TRBJ1-1; possible D gene TRBD1, 6 bases. V dropped 3 bases and J dropped 1 base, with 13 bases sitting between them. This CDR3 contains 15 residues. The germline gives CDR1 SGHRS, CDR2 YFSETQ. The CDR3 DNA is TGCGCCAGCAGCTCCAGACAGGCAGCGAACACTGAAGCTTTCTTT. This codes for CASSSRQAANTEAFF. Looking up the rest from reference TRBV5-1 and TRBJ1-1 gives the full variable domain: KAGVTQTPRYLIKTRGQQVTLSCSPISGHRSVSWYQQTPGQGLQFLFEYFSETQRNKGNFPGRFSGRQFSNSRSEMNVSTLELGDSALYLCASSSRQAANTEAFFGQGTRLTVV.

The gene calls are TRBV2 and TRBJ2-7; 7 nucleotides align to TRBD1. With V trimmed by 2 bases and J by 4 bases, 14 bases remained unmatched. Germline loops: CDR1 SNHLY, CDR2 FYNNEI. This CDR3 has 17 amino acids. CDR3 region: CASSEMGAQRQGYEQYF. DNA for the CDR3: TGTGCCAGCAGTGAAATGGGGGCCCAACGACAGGGATACGAGCAGTACTTC.

The rearrangement joins TRBV4-1 to TRBJ1-5; 7 positions agree with TRBD1. The CDR3 length is 20 residues. Unmatched junction bases numbered 18, after V lost 2 bases and J lost 2 bases. Germline CDR1 MGHRA, CDR2 YSYEKL. The CDR3: CASSQWGRQGSIWGNQPQHF. As DNA, the CDR3 is TGCGCCAGCAGCCAATGGGGGAGACAGGGCTCGATTTGGGGCAATCAGCCCCAGCATTTT.